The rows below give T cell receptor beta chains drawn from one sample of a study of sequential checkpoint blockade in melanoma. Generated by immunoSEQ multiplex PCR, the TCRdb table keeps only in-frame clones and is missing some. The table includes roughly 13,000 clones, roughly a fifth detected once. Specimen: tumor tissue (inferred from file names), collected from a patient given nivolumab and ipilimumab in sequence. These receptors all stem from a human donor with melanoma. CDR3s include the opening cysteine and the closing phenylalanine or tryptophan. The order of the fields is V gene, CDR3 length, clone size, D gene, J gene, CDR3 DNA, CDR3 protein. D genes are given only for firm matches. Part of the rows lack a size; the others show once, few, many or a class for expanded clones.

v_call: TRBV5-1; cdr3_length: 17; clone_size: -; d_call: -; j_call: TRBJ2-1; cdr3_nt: TGCGCCAGCAGCTTCGATAGCGGTGGAGAATCCTACAATGAGCAGTTCTTC; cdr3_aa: CASSFDSGGESYNEQFF
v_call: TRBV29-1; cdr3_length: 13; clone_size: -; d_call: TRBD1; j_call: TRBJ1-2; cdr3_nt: TGCAGCGTTGAAGGGGGGACAGCGTATGGCTACACCTTC; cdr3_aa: CSVEGGTAYGYTF
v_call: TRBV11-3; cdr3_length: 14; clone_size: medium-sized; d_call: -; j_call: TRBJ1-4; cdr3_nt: TGTGCCAGCAGCCCGTCATTAGGGGATGAAAAACTGTTTTTT; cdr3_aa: CASSPSLGDEKLFF
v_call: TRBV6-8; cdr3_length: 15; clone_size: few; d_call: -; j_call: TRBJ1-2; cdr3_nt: TGTGCCAGCAGCCCTCGGGACTTCGGTCTCTATGGCTACACCTTC; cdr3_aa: CASSPRDFGLYGYTF
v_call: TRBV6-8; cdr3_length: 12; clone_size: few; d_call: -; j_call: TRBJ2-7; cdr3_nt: TGTGCCAGCAGTTACCCTTCGGAGGAGCAGTACTTC; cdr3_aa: CASSYPSEEQYF
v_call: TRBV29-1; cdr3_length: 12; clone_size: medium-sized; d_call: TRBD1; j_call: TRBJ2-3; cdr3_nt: TGCAGCGTCAAAACACAGGGGGATACGCAGTATTTT; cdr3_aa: CSVKTQGDTQYF
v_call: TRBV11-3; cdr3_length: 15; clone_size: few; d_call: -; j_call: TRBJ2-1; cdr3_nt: TGTGCCAGCAGCTTATCACAGGGTGCCTACAATGAGCAGTTCTTC; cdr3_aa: CASSLSQGAYNEQFF
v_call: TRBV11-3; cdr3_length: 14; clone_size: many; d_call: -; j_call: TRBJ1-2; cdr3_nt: TGTGCCAGCAGCTTAGTACGCGGGAACTATGGCTACACCTTC; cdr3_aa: CASSLVRGNYGYTF
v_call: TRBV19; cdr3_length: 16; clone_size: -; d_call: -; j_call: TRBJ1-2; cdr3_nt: TGTGCCAGTAGTATACGGCGGGTTGAGACTAACTATGGCTACACCTTC; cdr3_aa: CASSIRRVETNYGYTF
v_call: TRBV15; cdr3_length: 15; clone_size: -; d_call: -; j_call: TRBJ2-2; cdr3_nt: TGTGCCACCAGCAAAGCGGTTCTCGACACCGGGGAGCTGTTTTTT; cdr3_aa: CATSKAVLDTGELFF
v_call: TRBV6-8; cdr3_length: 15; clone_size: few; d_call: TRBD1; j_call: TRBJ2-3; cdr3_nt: TGTGCCAGCAGCTATGGACAGGGTGGAACAGATACGCAGTATTTT; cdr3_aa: CASSYGQGGTDTQYF
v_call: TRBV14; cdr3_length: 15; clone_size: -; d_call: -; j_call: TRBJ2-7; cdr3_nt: TGTGCCAGCAGCCAAGTAGGGCAGGGTTTATACGAGCAGTACTTC; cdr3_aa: CASSQVGQGLYEQYF
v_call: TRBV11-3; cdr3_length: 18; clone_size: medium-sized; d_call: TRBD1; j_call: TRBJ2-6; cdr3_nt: TGTGCCAGCAGCCCGCGGACAGGGGCGGCGTCTGGGGCCAACGTCCTGACTTTC; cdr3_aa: CASSPRTGAASGANVLTF
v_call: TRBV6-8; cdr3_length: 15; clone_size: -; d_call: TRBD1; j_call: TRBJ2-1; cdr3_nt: TGTGCCAGCAGTCATGGACAGGGTCCCTACAATGAGCAGTTCTTC; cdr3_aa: CASSHGQGPYNEQFF
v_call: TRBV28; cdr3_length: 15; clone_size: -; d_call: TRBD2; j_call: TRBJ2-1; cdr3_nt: TGTGCCAGCAGGGGGGGGAGGGGACCGTACAATGAGCAGTTCTTC; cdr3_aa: CASRGGRGPYNEQFF
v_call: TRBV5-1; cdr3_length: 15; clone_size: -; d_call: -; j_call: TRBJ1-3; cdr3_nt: TGCGCCAGCAGCTTGGAAGGGCAGTCCGGCGGAGCCATATATTTT; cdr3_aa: CASSLEGQSGGAIYF
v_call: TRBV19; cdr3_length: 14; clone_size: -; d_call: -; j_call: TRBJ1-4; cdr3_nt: TGTGCCAGTAGTATGAGTGGGCTGGGGGTTGAACTGTTTTTT; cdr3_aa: CASSMSGLGVELFF
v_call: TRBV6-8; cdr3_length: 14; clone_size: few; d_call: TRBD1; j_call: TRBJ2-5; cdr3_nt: TGTGCCAGCACTTCAACAGGGGGAACGGGGACCCAGTACTTC; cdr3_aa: CASTSTGGTGTQYF
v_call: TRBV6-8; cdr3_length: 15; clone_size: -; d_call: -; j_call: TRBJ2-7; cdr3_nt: TGTGCCAGCAGTGACGGTCGACGAAAGGGCTACGAGCAGTACTTC; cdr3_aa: CASSDGRRKGYEQYF
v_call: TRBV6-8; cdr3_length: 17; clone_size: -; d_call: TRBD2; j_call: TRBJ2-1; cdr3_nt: TGTGCCAGCAGTGACTCGATAAACGGGGGGGCCGGCGATGAGCAGTTCTTC; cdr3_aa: CASSDSINGGAGDEQFF
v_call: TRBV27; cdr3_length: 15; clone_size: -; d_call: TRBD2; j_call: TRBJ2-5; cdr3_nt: TGTGCCAGCAGTTTCGTCTTGAGCGGGGAAGAGACCCAGTACTTC; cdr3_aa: CASSFVLSGEETQYF
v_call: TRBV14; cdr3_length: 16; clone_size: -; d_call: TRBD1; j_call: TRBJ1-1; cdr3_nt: TGTGCCAGCAGCCGCCTCAGGGGGCGCGGGGACACTGAAGCTTTCTTT; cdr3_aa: CASSRLRGRGDTEAFF
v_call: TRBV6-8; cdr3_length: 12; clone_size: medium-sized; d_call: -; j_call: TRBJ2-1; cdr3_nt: TGTGCCAGCAGTGACGGCGCTGGTGAGCAGTTCTTC; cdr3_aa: CASSDGAGEQFF
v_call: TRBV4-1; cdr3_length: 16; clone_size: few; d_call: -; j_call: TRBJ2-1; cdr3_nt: TGCGCCAGCAGCTTAGAGCCACTAGCCCTACCCTATGAGCAGTTCTTC; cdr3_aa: CASSLEPLALPYEQFF
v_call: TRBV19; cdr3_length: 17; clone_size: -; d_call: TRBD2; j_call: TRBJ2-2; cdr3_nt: TGTGCCAGTAGTCGACTAGCGGGAGGGCCGAACACCGGGGAGCTGTTTTTT; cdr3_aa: CASSRLAGGPNTGELFF
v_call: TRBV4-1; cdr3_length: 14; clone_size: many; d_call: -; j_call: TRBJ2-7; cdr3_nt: TGCGCCAGCAGCCAAGATAGAGTGGGCGGCGAGCAGTACTTC; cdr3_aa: CASSQDRVGGEQYF
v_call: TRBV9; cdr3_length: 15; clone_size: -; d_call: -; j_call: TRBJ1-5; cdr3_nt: TGTGCCAGCAGTGAAGCGGGGGGATCCAATCAGCCCCAGCATTTT; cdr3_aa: CASSEAGGSNQPQHF
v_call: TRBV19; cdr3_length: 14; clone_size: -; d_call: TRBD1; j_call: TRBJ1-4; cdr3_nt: TGTGCCAGTAGATACTCCGGGACAGACAAAAAACTGTTTTTT; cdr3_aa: CASRYSGTDKKLFF
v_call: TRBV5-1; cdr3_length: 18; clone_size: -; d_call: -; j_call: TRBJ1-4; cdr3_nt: TGCGCCAGCAGCTTGGTCGTTGGACAGCCCCAAACTAATGAAAAACTGTTTTTT; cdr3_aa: CASSLVVGQPQTNEKLFF
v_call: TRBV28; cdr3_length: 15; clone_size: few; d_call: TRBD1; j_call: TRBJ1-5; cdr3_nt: TGTGCCAGCAAACCTGACAGGGAGAGCAATCAGCCCCAGCATTTT; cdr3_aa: CASKPDRESNQPQHF
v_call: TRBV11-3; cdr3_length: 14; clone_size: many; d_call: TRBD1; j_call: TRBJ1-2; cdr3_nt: TGTGCCAGCAGCTTAGTTTCCTCTGGGACAGGGATTAGCTTC; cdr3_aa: CASSLVSSGTGISF
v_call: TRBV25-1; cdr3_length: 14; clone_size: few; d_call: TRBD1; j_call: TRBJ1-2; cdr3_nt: TGTGCCAGCAGTGCTTGGACAGGGGTCGGTGGCTACACCTTC; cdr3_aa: CASSAWTGVGGYTF
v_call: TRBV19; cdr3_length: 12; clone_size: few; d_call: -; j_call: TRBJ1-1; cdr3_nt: TGTGCCAGTAGTATGGGGGGCAGGGAAGCTTTCTTT; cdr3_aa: CASSMGGREAFF
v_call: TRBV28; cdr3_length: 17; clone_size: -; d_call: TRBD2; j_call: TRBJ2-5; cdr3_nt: TGTGCCAGCAGGGTCCTCACTAGCGGGGGGGAGCAAGAGACCCAGTACTTC; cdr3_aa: CASRVLTSGGEQETQYF
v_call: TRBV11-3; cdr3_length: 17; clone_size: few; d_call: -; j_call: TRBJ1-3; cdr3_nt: TGTGCCAGCAGCCCCAGGACCGGGACGCTCTCTGGAAACACCATATATTTT; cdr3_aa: CASSPRTGTLSGNTIYF
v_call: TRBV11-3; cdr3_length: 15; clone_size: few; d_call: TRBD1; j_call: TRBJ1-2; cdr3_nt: TGTGCCAGCAGCGATTGGGACAGGCCGAGGGTGAGCTACACCTTC; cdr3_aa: CASSDWDRPRVSYTF
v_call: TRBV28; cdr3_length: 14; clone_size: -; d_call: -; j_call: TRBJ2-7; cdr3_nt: TGTGCCAGCTACGAGGAGGGGAAGAACTACGAGCAGTACTTC; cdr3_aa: CASYEEGKNYEQYF
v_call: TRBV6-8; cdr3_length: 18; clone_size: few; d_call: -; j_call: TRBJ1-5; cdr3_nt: TGTGCCAGCAGACCTGAAGGACACAGTATTCTTAGCAATCAGCCCCAGCATTTT; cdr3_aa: CASRPEGHSILSNQPQHF
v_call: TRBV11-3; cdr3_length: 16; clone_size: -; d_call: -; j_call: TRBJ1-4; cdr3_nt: TGTGCCAGCAGCTCTTCGTGGGGACGGCGAAATGAAAAACTGTTTTTT; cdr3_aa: CASSSSWGRRNEKLFF
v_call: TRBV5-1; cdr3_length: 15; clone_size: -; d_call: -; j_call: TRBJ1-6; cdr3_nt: TGCGCCAGCAGAGTGGACAGCCGAGAGCTGGAGCCCCTCCACTTT; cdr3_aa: CASRVDSRELEPLHF
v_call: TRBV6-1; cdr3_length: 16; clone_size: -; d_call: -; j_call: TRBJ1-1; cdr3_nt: TGTGCCAGCAGTGAAGCTTACCGGGGGGGGAACACTGAAGCTTTCTTT; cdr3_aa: CASSEAYRGGNTEAFF
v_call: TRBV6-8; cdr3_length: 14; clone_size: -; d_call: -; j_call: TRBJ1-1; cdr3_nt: TGTGCCAGCAGTTACCGCGTGCGGAACACTGAAGCTTTCTTT; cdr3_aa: CASSYRVRNTEAFF
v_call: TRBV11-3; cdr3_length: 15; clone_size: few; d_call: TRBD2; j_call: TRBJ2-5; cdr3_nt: TGTGCCAGCAGCTTAAGAGGGACTAGCGGGGGGGCCAAGTACTTC; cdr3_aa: CASSLRGTSGGAKYF
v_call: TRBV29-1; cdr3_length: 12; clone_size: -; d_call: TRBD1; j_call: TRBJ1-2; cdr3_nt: TGCAGCGTTGATGGGACAGACTATGGCTACACCTTC; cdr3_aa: CSVDGTDYGYTF
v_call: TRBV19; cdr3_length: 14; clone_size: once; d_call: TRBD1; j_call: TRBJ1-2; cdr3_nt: TGTGCCAGTAGTTTACAGGGGAGTTCGCTCGGCTACACCTTC; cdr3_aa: CASSLQGSSLGYTF
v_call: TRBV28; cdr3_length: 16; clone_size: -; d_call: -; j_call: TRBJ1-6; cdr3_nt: TGTGCCAGCACTGGGGCAGGGAGGTCCTATAATTCACCCCTCCACTTT; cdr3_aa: CASTGAGRSYNSPLHF
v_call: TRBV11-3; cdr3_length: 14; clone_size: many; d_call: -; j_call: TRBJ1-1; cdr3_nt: TGTGCCAGCAGCTTCACCCCAGGGATCGGTGAAGCTTTCTTT; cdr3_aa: CASSFTPGIGEAFF
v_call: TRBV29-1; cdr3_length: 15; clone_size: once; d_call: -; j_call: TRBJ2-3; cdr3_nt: TGCAGCGTTGCCGAAGGGCCGGGTGGCACAGATACGCAGTATTTT; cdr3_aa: CSVAEGPGGTDTQYF
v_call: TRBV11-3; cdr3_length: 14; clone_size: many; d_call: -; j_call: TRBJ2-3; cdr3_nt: TGTGCCAGCAGCCAAGGCGGAGATCCAGATACGCAGTATTTT; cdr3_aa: CASSQGGDPDTQYF
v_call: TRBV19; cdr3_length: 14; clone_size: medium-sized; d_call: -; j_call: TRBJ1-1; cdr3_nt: TGTGCCAGTAGTATCGCTACAGGGAACACTGAAGCTTTCTTT; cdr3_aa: CASSIATGNTEAFF
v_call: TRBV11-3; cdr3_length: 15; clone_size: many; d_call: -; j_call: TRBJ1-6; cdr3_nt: TGTGCCAGCAGCATGGATTGGGGAGGCAATTCACCCCTCCACTTT; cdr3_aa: CASSMDWGGNSPLHF